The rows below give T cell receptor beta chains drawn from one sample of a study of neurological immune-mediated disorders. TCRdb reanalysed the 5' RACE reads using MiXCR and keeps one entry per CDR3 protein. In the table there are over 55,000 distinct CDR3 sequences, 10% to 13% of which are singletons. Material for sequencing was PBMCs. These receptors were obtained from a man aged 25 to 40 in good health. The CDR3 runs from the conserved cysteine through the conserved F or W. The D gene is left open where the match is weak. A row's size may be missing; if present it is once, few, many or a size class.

TGCGCCAGCAGCTTGGTCGGCGTGGGTTTTTCCTACGAGCAGTACTTC,CASSLVGVGFSYEQYF,16,-,TRBJ2-7,-,TRBV5-1
TGCGCCAGCAGCTTTACGGGACAGTCCTCTGGAAACACCATATATTTT,CASSFTGQSSGNTIYF,16,-,TRBJ1-3,TRBD1,TRBV5-1
TGTGCCAGCAGTTACTCTCGGACAGGGGTCACCCGGTACGAGCAGTACTTC,CASSYSRTGVTRYEQYF,17,many,TRBJ2-7,TRBD1,TRBV6-2/TRBV6-3
TGTGCCAGCAGTACCGGGACCGCCTACGAGCAGTACTTC,CASSTGTAYEQYF,13,few,TRBJ2-7,-,TRBV6-1
TGTGCCAGCAGTCTTGGACTAGCGGGAGGTCCCGGGGAGCTGTTTTTT,CASSLGLAGGPGELFF,16,few,TRBJ2-2,TRBD2,TRBV27
TGTGCCAGCTCACCGGGACAGGGGCCCTATATGAATAGCAATCAGCCCCAGCATTTT,CASSPGQGPYMNSNQPQHF,19,many,TRBJ1-5,TRBD1,TRBV18
TGTGCCAGCAGCCGACAGATTAGCGGAGGAGGGGATACGCAGTATTTT,CASSRQISGGGDTQYF,16,many,TRBJ2-3,-,TRBV3-1
TGCGCCAGCCGCTTACTAGCGGGAGGGTTAGGCGAGACCCAGTACTTC,CASRLLAGGLGETQYF,16,many,TRBJ2-5,TRBD2,TRBV5-1
TGTGCCAGCAGTTGGTTGGCGTCCCCTGGGGATGAGCAGTTCTTC,CASSWLASPGDEQFF,15,many,TRBJ2-1,-,TRBV6-2/TRBV6-3
TGCAGCGTTTGGAGGGGTGACGCTGAAGCTTTCTTT,CSVWRGDAEAFF,12,many,TRBJ1-1,-,TRBV29-1
TGCAGCGTTGATCTAGCGGGAGGGCCAATTGAGCAGTTCTTC,CSVDLAGGPIEQFF,14,many,TRBJ2-1,TRBD2,TRBV29-1
TGTGCCAGCAGACCCCGGACAGACCCCAGCGAGCAGTACTTC,CASRPRTDPSEQYF,14,many,TRBJ2-7,-,TRBV3-1
TGCAGCGTTCTCATCACAACAGGGGTAGGAAGGCAGTACTTC,CSVLITTGVGRQYF,14,many,TRBJ2-7,TRBD1,TRBV29-1
TGTGCCAGCACAGGACAGGGTTCCAATGAGCAGTTCTTC,CASTGQGSNEQFF,13,many,TRBJ2-1,TRBD1,TRBV28
TGTGCCAGCAGCCAATCGACAGCGACCAATGAGCAGTTCTTC,CASSQSTATNEQFF,14,many,TRBJ2-1,-,TRBV7-9
TGTGCCAGCAGCTTATGGCTAGCGGGAGCCTTCACAGATACGCAGTATTTT,CASSLWLAGAFTDTQYF,17,-,TRBJ2-3,TRBD2,TRBV11-2
TGTGCCAGCAGCCCTAGCGGGAGGGTATATACGCAGTATTTT,CASSPSGRVYTQYF,14,many,TRBJ2-3,TRBD2,TRBV7-2
TGTGCCAGCAGCTTAATGGGACAGGCCTACGAGCAGTACTTC,CASSLMGQAYEQYF,14,-,TRBJ2-7,TRBD1,TRBV7-2
TGTGCCAGCAGCTTAGGGGGTTCTAACATTCAGTACTTC,CASSLGGSNIQYF,13,many,TRBJ2-4,-,TRBV7-2
TGCGCCAGCAGCCCGGGACTGGGGGAACCCTACAATGAGCAGTTCTTC,CASSPGLGEPYNEQFF,16,many,TRBJ2-1,-,TRBV5-1
TGTGCCAGCAAGGGGCTAGCGGGAGCGGGTGAGCAGTTCTTC,CASKGLAGAGEQFF,14,many,TRBJ2-1,TRBD2,TRBV6-5
TGTGCCACCGTAGCGTGGGGAAACCTTACGCAGTATTTT,CATVAWGNLTQYF,13,many,TRBJ2-3,-,TRBV6-5
TGTGCCAGCAGCTTAAGCCCGCAGGGAAACACTGAAGCTTTCTTT,CASSLSPQGNTEAFF,15,many,TRBJ1-1,-,TRBV7-3
TGTGCCAGCAGTTTATTCCAGGGTGGGGAAAAACTGTTTTTT,CASSLFQGGEKLFF,14,many,TRBJ1-4,-,TRBV28
TGTGTCAGCAGTTACAGGGTGGAGACCCAGTACTTC,CVSSYRVETQYF,12,-,TRBJ2-5,-,TRBV6-5
TGTGCCAGCAGTGAAGAATCGCTCTCCTACAATGAGCAGTTCTTC,CASSEESLSYNEQFF,15,many,TRBJ2-1,-,TRBV2
TGCAGCGTTGATTCGCAGGGGAGGACTGAAGCTTTCTTT,CSVDSQGRTEAFF,13,many,TRBJ1-1,-,TRBV29-1
TGTGCCAGCAGCTTAGGAGTCAGTGTGACCTACGAGCAGTACTTC,CASSLGVSVTYEQYF,15,many,TRBJ2-7,-,TRBV7-2
TGCGCCAGCAGCCCGGGATTCGGTAATGAAAAACTGTTTTTT,CASSPGFGNEKLFF,14,many,TRBJ1-4,-,TRBV5-1
TGCGCCAGCTCGGGACTAGTGACAGACACTAGCACAGATACGCAGTATTTT,CASSGLVTDTSTDTQYF,17,many,TRBJ2-3,TRBD2,TRBV10-1
TGTGCCAGCTCACCTCCGGGCACGAACACTGAAGCTTTCTTT,CASSPPGTNTEAFF,14,-,TRBJ1-1,-,TRBV18
TGTGCCAGCAGCCCCACAGGGAGGGGTACTGAAGCTTTCTTT,CASSPTGRGTEAFF,14,many,TRBJ1-1,-,TRBV12-3/TRBV12-4
TGTGCCAGCAGTGACTCTAGCTACAATGAGCAGTTCTTC,CASSDSSYNEQFF,13,many,TRBJ2-1,-,TRBV6-4
TGTGCCAGCAGTTTAGAGATGACAGGGACCAGCACAGATACGCAGTATTTT,CASSLEMTGTSTDTQYF,17,large,TRBJ2-3,TRBD1,TRBV28
TGTGCCAGCAACAGAGACGGTAGCGGGAGGGCCGGCACCGGGGAGCTGTTTTTT,CASNRDGSGRAGTGELFF,18,many,TRBJ2-2,TRBD2,TRBV7-2
TGCGCCAGCAGCTTGGCCCTTGGAAGCTCTGGAAACACCATATATTTT,CASSLALGSSGNTIYF,16,many,TRBJ1-3,-,TRBV5-1
TGTGCCAGCAGTTGGAGAGGGGCGTCCTACGAGCAGTACTTC,CASSWRGASYEQYF,14,many,TRBJ2-7,-,TRBV28
TGTGCCAGCAGCTTATCTGCGGGCACAGATACGCAGTATTTT,CASSLSAGTDTQYF,14,many,TRBJ2-3,-,TRBV7-3
TGTGCCAGCAGCTCCGGGACAGGGCCGTACTTC,CASSSGTGPYF,11,many,TRBJ2-7,TRBD1,TRBV27
TGCAGTGCTGGCCGGGACTTGGGCAATCAGCCCCAGCATTTT,CSAGRDLGNQPQHF,14,many,TRBJ1-5,-,TRBV20-1
TGCAGTGCGGGACTAGCGACCTACAATGAGCAGTTCTTC,CSAGLATYNEQFF,13,-,TRBJ2-1,TRBD2,TRBV20-1
TGTGCCAGCAGTTACCGGAGACCCAGGGGATTGAATGAAAAACTGTTTTTT,CASSYRRPRGLNEKLFF,17,many,TRBJ1-4,-,TRBV6-5
TGCAGTGCAGGGGGAAACACCATATATTTT,CSAGGNTIYF,10,-,TRBJ1-3,-,TRBV20-1
TGCAGTGCTAGAGGGGGGCCGCCTAACTATGGCTACACCTTC,CSARGGPPNYGYTF,14,many,TRBJ1-2,-,TRBV20-1
TGTGCCAGCAGCTTTGTGGGGGCGAGCGAGCAGTACTTC,CASSFVGASEQYF,13,-,TRBJ2-7,-,TRBV7-9
TGCAGCGTCGGTATACCAAGGGCAGGGAATGAGCAGTTCTTC,CSVGIPRAGNEQFF,14,many,TRBJ2-1,-,TRBV29-1
TGCAGTGCCGAGGGGTTAACCACTGAAGCTTTCTTT,CSAEGLTTEAFF,12,many,TRBJ1-1,-,TRBV20-1
TGTGCTAGTGGTGTGGGGACTAGCCCTTTTACAGAGACTGAGCAGTTCTTC,CASGVGTSPFTETEQFF,17,many,TRBJ2-1,TRBD2,TRBV12-5
TGTGTCAGCAGGGTGACAGGGGGCATTTACTCCTACGAGCAGTACTTC,CVSRVTGGIYSYEQYF,16,few,TRBJ2-7,TRBD1,TRBV27
TGTGCCAGCAGCTACCCGCCCCCTAGGGACGATGAGCAGTTCTTC,CASSYPPPRDDEQFF,15,many,TRBJ2-1,-,TRBV3-1
TGTGCCAGCAGTGAAGGGGCAGGGGACCTCTACGAGCAGTACTTC,CASSEGAGDLYEQYF,15,many,TRBJ2-7,-,TRBV6-1
TGTGCCCACCGGGACTACATGAGCAATGAGCAGTTCTTC,CAHRDYMSNEQFF,13,few,TRBJ2-1,TRBD2,TRBV6-2/TRBV6-3
TGTGCCAGCCAAGTGACAGGAAGCTCCTACGAGCAGTACTTC,CASQVTGSSYEQYF,14,many,TRBJ2-7,-,TRBV28
TGTGCCAGCAGCTTAGGAAATATCAATCAGCCCCAGCATTTT,CASSLGNINQPQHF,14,-,TRBJ1-5,-,TRBV7-6